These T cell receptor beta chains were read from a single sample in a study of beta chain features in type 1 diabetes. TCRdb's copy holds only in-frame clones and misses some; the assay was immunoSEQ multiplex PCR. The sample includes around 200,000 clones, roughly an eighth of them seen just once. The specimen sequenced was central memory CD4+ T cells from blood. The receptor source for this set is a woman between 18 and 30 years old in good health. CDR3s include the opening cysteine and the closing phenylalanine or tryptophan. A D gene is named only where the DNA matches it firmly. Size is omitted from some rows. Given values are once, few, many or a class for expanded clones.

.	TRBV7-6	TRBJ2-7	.	TGTGCCAGCAGCGCTCGGGGTGGGGGGTATGACGAGCAGTACTTC	CASSARGGGYDEQYF
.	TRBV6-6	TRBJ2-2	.	TGTGCCAGCAGTTATAGGCAGGGCCTGGACAGCGGGGAGCTGTTTTTT	CASSYRQGLDSGELFF
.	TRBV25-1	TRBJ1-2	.	TGTGCCAGCAGTGAATACGGCGGGGGCGGGAGTCACTATGGCTACACCTTC	CASSEYGGGGSHYGYTF
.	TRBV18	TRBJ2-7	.	TGTGCCACCTCGGGCGAGGGCTACGAGCAGTACTTC	CATSGEGYEQYF
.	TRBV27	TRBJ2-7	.	TGTGCCAGCAGTTTAGGATGGCCAGGGGAGTACGAGCAGTACTTC	CASSLGWPGEYEQYF
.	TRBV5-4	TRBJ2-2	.	TGTGCCAGCAGCCTCCAGGATGCCGGGGAGCTGTTTTTT	CASSLQDAGELFF
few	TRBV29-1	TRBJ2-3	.	TGCAGCGTTGAAAAAGGAGTGTTGCTAGCCAAGGGCACAGATACGCAGTATTTT	CSVEKGVLLAKGTDTQYF
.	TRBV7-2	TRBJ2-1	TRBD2	TGTGCCAGCAGCTTAGGACTAGCGGGAGGTATACATGAGCAGTTCTTC	CASSLGLAGGIHEQFF
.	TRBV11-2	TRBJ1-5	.	TGTGCCAGCAGCTTCGCGGGGAGCAATCAGCCCCAGCATTTT	CASSFAGSNQPQHF
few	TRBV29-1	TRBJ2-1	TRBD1	TGCAGCACTGACAGGGGACCATACAATGAGCAGTTCTTC	CSTDRGPYNEQFF
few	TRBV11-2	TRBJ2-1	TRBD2	TGTGCCAGCAGGGCAGCGGGAGTCAATGAGCAGTTCTTC	CASRAAGVNEQFF
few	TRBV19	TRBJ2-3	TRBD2	TGTGCCAGTAGTAGCGGGAGAGGAGCAAGCACAGATACGCAGTATTTT	CASSSGRGASTDTQYF
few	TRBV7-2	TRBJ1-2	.	TGTGCCAGCAGCTTAGTTGCGGAGGGGAGCTATGGCTACACCTTC	CASSLVAEGSYGYTF
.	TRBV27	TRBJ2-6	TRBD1	TGTGCCAGCAGCCGAGACAGGGGAAGGCCTTCTGGGGCCAACGTCCTGACTTTC	CASSRDRGRPSGANVLTF
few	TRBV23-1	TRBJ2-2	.	TGCGCCAGGGGGCGAGGTGCAGGCACCGGGGAGCTGTTTTTT	CARGRGAGTGELFF
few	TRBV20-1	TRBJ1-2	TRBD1	TGCAGTGCCACAGGGGGCTATGGCTACACCTTC	CSATGGYGYTF
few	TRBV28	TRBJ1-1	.	TGTGCCAGCAGTTTTCTGCGGACTGAAGCTTTCTTT	CASSFLRTEAFF
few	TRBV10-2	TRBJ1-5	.	TGCGCCAGCAGTGATGGTGCCCGGCAGCCCCAGCATTTT	CASSDGARQPQHF
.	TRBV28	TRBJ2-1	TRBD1	TGTGCCAGCAGTTTCAGGGGGCACAATGAGCAGTTCTTC	CASSFRGHNEQFF
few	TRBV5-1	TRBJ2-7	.	TGCGCCAGCAAAGTCAGTACCTACGAGCAGTACTTC	CASKVSTYEQYF
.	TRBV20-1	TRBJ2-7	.	TGCAGTGCTAGACGGACGGAGGAGTACTTC	CSARRTEEYF
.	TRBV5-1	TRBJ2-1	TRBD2	TGCGCCAGCAGCTTGATTAGCGGGGCAGCGGGACCGGTAAATGAGCAGTTCTTC	CASSLISGAAGPVNEQFF
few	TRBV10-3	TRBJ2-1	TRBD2	TGTGCCATCAGTGAGGCGGGAGGAAGCGATGAGCAGTTCTTC	CAISEAGGSDEQFF
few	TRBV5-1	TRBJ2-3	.	TGCGCCAGCAGCTTGGGGAGGTACACAGATACGCAGTATTTT	CASSLGRYTDTQYF
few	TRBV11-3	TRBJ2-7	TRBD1	TGTGCCAGCAGCTTAGCTGGCTCACAGGGGAACCACGAGCAGTACTTC	CASSLAGSQGNHEQYF
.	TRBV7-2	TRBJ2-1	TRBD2	TGTGCCAGCAGCCCAACCGGGACTAGCGACTACAATGAGCAGTTCTTC	CASSPTGTSDYNEQFF
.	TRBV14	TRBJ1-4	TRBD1	TGTGCCAGCAGTCGTGGGACAGGGCCCTCTGAAAAACTGTTTTTT	CASSRGTGPSEKLFF
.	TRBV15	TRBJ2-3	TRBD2	TGTGCCACCAGACGACTAGCGGGAGAAGAAGATACGCAGTATTTT	CATRRLAGEEDTQYF
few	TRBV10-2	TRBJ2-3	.	TGCGCCAGCAGGGACAGCCCGGCGCAGTATTTT	CASRDSPAQYF
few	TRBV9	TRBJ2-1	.	TGTGCCAGCAGCGTAGCCGCCGTCCGGAATGAGCAGTTCTTC	CASSVAAVRNEQFF
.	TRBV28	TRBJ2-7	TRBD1	TGTGCCAGCAGTCTCCAAGGACAGGGGGCCTACGAGCAGTACTTC	CASSLQGQGAYEQYF
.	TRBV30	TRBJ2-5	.	TGTGCCTGGAGTGTAACCGGGTTGGAGACCCAGTACTTC	CAWSVTGLETQYF
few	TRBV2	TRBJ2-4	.	TGTGCCACCTCCTCTCAGGGACTCACCAAAAACATTCAGTACTTC	CATSSQGLTKNIQYF
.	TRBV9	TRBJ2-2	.	TGTGCCAGCAGCGCTGGAGGGGGCTTAAAGAAGAGCGGTGCGCTGTTTTTT	CASSAGGGLKKSGALFF
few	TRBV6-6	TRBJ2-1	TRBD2	TGTGCCAGCAGTGGCGGGAGGGCCCTTACGGGGGATGAGCAGTTCTTC	CASSGGRALTGDEQFF
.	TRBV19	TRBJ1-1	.	TGTGCCAGTAGTCACCAGGGCCCCTCCGGAGAAGCTTTCTTT	CASSHQGPSGEAFF
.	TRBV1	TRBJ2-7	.	TGCACCAGCAGCCAAGCGGTCCTCCTAGCGGCCGTCGTTACCTACGAGCAGTACTTC	CTSSQAVLLAAVVTYEQYF
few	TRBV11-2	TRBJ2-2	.	TGTGCCAGCAGGGTGACAGGTCCCGCGAACACCGGGGAGCTGTTTTTT	CASRVTGPANTGELFF
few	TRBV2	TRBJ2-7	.	TGTGCCAGCAGTGGGGATAGGGGAAGGGAGCAGTACTTC	CASSGDRGREQYF
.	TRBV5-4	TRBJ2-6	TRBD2	TGTGCCAGCAGCTCCCCTAGCGGAGCCCCCTCTGGGGCCAACGTCCTGACTTTC	CASSSPSGAPSGANVLTF
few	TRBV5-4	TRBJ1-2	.	TGTGCCAGCAGCCAAGAGGCCACGGGACTTCCCTATGGCTACACCTTC	CASSQEATGLPYGYTF